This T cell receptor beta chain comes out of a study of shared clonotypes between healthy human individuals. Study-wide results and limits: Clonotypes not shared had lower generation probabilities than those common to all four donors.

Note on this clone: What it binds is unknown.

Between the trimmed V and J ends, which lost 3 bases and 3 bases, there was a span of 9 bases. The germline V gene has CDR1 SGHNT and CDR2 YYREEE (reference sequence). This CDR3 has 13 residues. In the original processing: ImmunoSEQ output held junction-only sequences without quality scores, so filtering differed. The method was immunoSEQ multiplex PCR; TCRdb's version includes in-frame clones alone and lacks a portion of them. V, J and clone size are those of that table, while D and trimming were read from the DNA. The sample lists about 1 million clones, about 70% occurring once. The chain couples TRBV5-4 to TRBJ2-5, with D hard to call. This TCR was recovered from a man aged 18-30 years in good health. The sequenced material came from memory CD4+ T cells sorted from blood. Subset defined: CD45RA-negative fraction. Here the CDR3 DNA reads TGTGCCAGCAGCTCCTGGAAAGAAGAGACCCAGTACTTC. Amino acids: CASSSWKEETQYF. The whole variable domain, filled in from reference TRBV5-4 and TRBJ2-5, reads ETGVTQSPTHLIKTRGQQVTLRCSSQSGHNTVSWYQQALGQGPQFIFQYYREEENGRGNFPPRFSGLQFPNYSSELNVNALELDDSALYLCASSSWKEETQYFGPGTRLLVL.